The T cell receptor beta chain described here comes from a study of T cell responses to AZD1222 COVID-19 vaccine. The germline CDR1 and CDR2 sequences are SGHVS and FQNEAQ. The V segment lost 0 bases and the J segment 4 bases; nucleotides outside the gene matches: 5. The CDR3 contains 15 residues. The table came from immunoSEQ multiplex PCR; TCRdb's copy has only in-frame clones and leaves some out. The sample's table shows about 140,000 clones. Points from the study as a whole: After two AZD1222 doses, spike-specific TCR breadth and depth rose versus day 0.

A note on this clone: The antigen is unknown.

Input material: peripheral blood. This receptor was taken from an adult in good health. This sequence joins TRBV7-8 and TRBJ2-5, with 7 bases lining up with TRBD2. In DNA form, the CDR3 reads TGTGCCAGCAGCTTAGCAGCGGGGCCCGGAGAGACCCAGTACTTC. This gives the protein CASSLAAGPGETQYF.